These 5 T cell receptor beta chains came from one sample sequenced in a study of T cell responses to AZD1222 COVID-19 vaccine. The repertoire was sequenced with immunoSEQ multiplex PCR; TCRdb's copy has only in-frame clones and lacks some. Among 100,000 or so clones listed, about 87% were seen once. This material consisted of peripheral blood, taken on day 0 of AZD1222 vaccination. These receptors all stem from an adult in good health.

This chain uses TRBV10-3 with TRBJ2-7; tentatively, D is TRBD2 (6 bases). Trimming shortened V by 5 bases and J by 5 bases, and 16 bases separated the two germline ends. The CDR3 length is 14 residues. Germline lookup yields CDR1 ENHRY and CDR2 SYGVKD. In DNA, the CDR3 is TGTGCCATCAGTCGGGACGGAGGGGACCACGAGCAGTACTTC. Its translation is CAISRDGGDHEQYF.

This CDR3 reads CASSLLQGFDYGYTF. In nucleotides, the CDR3 is TGTGCCAGCAGTTTACTACAGGGGTTCGACTATGGCTACACCTTC. This chain links TRBV6-6 with TRBJ1-2; TRBD1 matches at 7 bases. Germline V gene sequence: CDR1 MNHNY, CDR2 SVGAGI (reference sequence). The CDR3 covers 15 residues. After removal of 4 bases from V and 3 bases from J, the junction contained 8 bases not matched to a gene.

The chain has TRBV7-9 and TRBJ2-5; perhaps TRBD2 as D (6 bases). Germline V gene sequence: CDR1 SEHNR, CDR2 FQNEAQ (reference sequence). Trimming left V 0 bases short and J 2 bases short, with 10 bases between. This CDR3 contains 15 residues. This CDR3 reads CASSLARGTQETQYF. The CDR3 DNA reads TGTGCCAGCAGCTTAGCTCGCGGGACTCAAGAGACCCAGTACTTC.

The chain recombines TRBV13 with TRBJ2-3, with 12 bases that match TRBD2. CDR3 length: 16 amino acids. Germline V gene sequence: CDR1 PRHDT, CDR2 FYEKMQ (reference sequence). Losses at the gene ends were 5 bases for V and 3 bases for J; bases not matched to a gene: 6. DNA for the CDR3: TGTGCCAGCAGCGCCGGACTAGCGGGAAAAACAGATACGCAGTATTTT. Amino acid sequence: CASSAGLAGKTDTQYF.

A few counts support this clone. V usage is TRBV15 and J usage is TRBJ1-1; D is unclear. The CDR3 has 14 amino acids. Deletions cut 0 bases from V and 5 bases from J, with 10 bases between. Germline CDR1 and CDR2: LNHNV and YYDKDF (reference sequence). The CDR3 loop is CATSRDMRVTEAFF. Here the CDR3 DNA reads TGTGCCACCAGCAGAGATATGAGGGTAACTGAAGCTTTCTTT.